This record covers a single TCR beta chain. What it binds is not known. The entry originates in a study of T-cell reconstitution after alpha-beta-depleted transplantation in children. Study-wide points: It was surviving recipient T cells and thymic progenitors that gave some patients high TCRbeta diversity at day 60. Where alpha-beta T cells came from about two months after transplant was reportedly several hundred expanded graft clones. It was newly produced T cells that mostly accounted for T-cell counts and diversity one year after transplant.

Unique molecular identifiers were incorporated when the TCRbeta library was constructed. TCRdb reprocessed the PCR reads via MiXCR and lists one record per CDR3 protein. The table lists fewer than 750,000 distinct CDR3 sequences, 25% to 30% of them singletons, with approximately 33% in the top ten. CDR1 MDHEN and CDR2 SYDVKM come from the germline V gene. This CDR3 spans 15 amino acids. V was clipped by 4 bases and J by 4 bases, with 16 bases between them. Sequenced material: PBMCs, taken before TCRalphabeta/CD19-depleted stem cell transplant. The receptor was derived from a boy in the first two years of life with Wiskott-Aldrich syndrome, due to receive a stem cell transplant. This rearrangement joins TRBV28 to TRBJ1-1, with D perhaps matching TRBD1 (6 bases). In DNA, the CDR3 is TGTGCCAGCAGTTCCGGCGGGGGCGGGAGCACTGAAGCTTTCTTT. It is translated as CASSSGGGGSTEAFF.